This T cell receptor beta chain was retrieved from a study of OX40 agonist ivuxolimab in advanced cancers. Overall study results and limits: At 0.1 to 3.0 mg/kg and by week 6, clonal expansion occurred in CD4+ and CD8+ blood T cells. The authors also found low normalized T-cell clonal expansion in some nonresponders. Expanded peripheral T cells had an undetermined antigen specificity.

The CDR3 is 16 residues long. With 3 bases clipped from V and 5 bases from J, the junction kept 13 bases outside the gene matches. Germline CDR1 reads SGHRS; CDR2 reads YFSETQ. Note on this clone: Its antigen is not identified.

TCRdb's copy holds only in-frame clones and misses some; the assay was immunoSEQ multiplex PCR. The sample includes around 100,000 clones, 90% seen only once; the top ten take about 0.16%. Blood got drawn at baseline, again on cycle 4 day 1, and then on cycle 7 day 1. The TCR sequence derives from an adult with an advanced solid tumor such as melanoma, head and neck, liver or kidney cancer. The chain is built from TRBV5-1 and TRBJ2-5; 7 bases line up with TRBD2. The sample here was CD4+ or CD8+ T cells sorted from blood, taken in a trial of the OX40 agonist ivuxolimab. CDR3 nucleotide sequence: TGCGCCAGCAGCTGGGGGGGGACCGCCGGGAGGGAGACCCAGTACTTC. Its protein is CASSWGGTAGRETQYF.